Listed below are T cell receptor beta chains from one sample, sequenced in a study of blood T cell repertoires in COVID-19. The table came from immunoSEQ multiplex PCR; TCRdb's copy has only in-frame clones and leaves some out. The table has roughly 250,000 clones, about 89% seen once; the top ten hold about 1.2%. Sequencing was carried out using PBMCs or T cells enriched from blood (not recorded which). The receptors here all came from a human donor in a cohort exposed to, infected with or recovered from COVID-19 (not recorded which). The donor label of this sample is uncertain. Both conserved end residues are part of each CDR3. Size is stated for part of the rows, as once, few or many counts, or as a class when the clone is expanded.

V	J	size	CDR3
TRBV27	TRBJ2-1	few	CASRWAGRDNEQFF
TRBV3-1/TRBV3-2	TRBJ1-1	.	CASSQDGGSEAFF
TRBV6-4	TRBJ2-5	.	CASSVGAGEGETQYF
TRBV19	TRBJ1-2	.	CASTQANRANYGYTF
TRBV27	TRBJ1-2	.	CASSLFGTVGGSNYGYTF
TRBV2	TRBJ2-1	.	CASINRARNNNEQFF
TRBV6-5	TRBJ1-2	.	CASLSPGTGSYGYTF
TRBV4-1	TRBJ2-7	.	CASSQNRGWKYEQYF
TRBV19	TRBJ1-5	.	CASSILRDQPQHF
TRBV28	TRBJ2-3	.	CASSPYPREGRGTDTQYF
TRBV19	TRBJ1-2	.	CASSPLQGIVYGYTF
TRBV12-5	TRBJ1-1	.	CASGLSGVGTEAFF
TRBV24-1	TRBJ2-1	once	CATREGPPYNEQFF
TRBV15	TRBJ1-1	.	CATSRDRGTGPHTEAFF
TRBV12-3/TRBV12-4	TRBJ1-1	.	CASSPNSEAFF
TRBV24-1	TRBJ2-1	.	CATSEADRKNEQFF
TRBV30	TRBJ1-1	.	CAWVTGDTEAFF
TRBV7-6	TRBJ2-1	few	CASAEGTGGKVEGQFF
TRBV27	TRBJ1-6	once	CASSTGTGALNSPLHF
TRBV5-1	TRBJ2-7	.	CASSLVFGHEQYF
TRBV19	TRBJ2-2	.	CASTQDRDTGELFF
TRBV19	TRBJ2-2	.	CASSQGPANTGELFF
TRBV2	TRBJ1-6	.	CASSERTGSSYNSPLHF
TRBV7-8	TRBJ2-7	.	CASSTGQKQYF